These 12 T cell receptor beta chains were all obtained from the same sample, sequenced in a study of spatial heterogeneity in lung cancer. No antigen is known for these receptors. TCRdb passed the 5' RACE reads through MiXCR, listing each CDR3 protein once. The sample carries about 13,000 distinct CDR3 sequences, over 5.5% recorded once. Time point here: sample taken at primary tumor resection. General study findings and limits: Higher tumor mutation counts went along with higher counts of expanded intratumoral alpha and beta TCRs.

Sample: lung tumor tissue, taken at surgery. The source of these receptors is a female donor with early-stage non-small cell lung cancer.

This clonotype was counted at least ten times. V and J are TRBV29-1 and TRBJ1-1; 8 bases are shared with TRBD1. Trimming removed 4 bases from V and 11 bases from J; junction bases left unmatched: 9. CDR1 and CDR2 from the germline V gene are SQVTM and ANQGSEA. The CDR3 runs to 12 residues. This chain's CDR3 is CSVVDSGTGAFF. The CDR3 DNA follows: TGCAGCGTTGTGGATTCCGGGACAGGCGCTTTCTTT.

This clonotype was counted many times. V is TRBV7-8 and J is TRBJ2-3, with D possibly TRBD2 on 5 matching bases. Germline V lookup: CDR1 SGHVS, CDR2 FQNEAQ. The CDR3 is 12 amino acids. V shed 5 bases and J shed 6 bases, with 9 bases lying between them. CDR3 protein: CASSPRRDTQYF. The CDR3 DNA is TGTGCCAGCAGCCCCAGGAGGGATACGCAGTATTTT.

This clonotype is medium-sized within its sample. The rearrangement links TRBV4-2 to TRBJ1-4; a weak D match, TRBD1 (6 bases). This CDR3 has 17 amino acids. Germline-derived CDR1 and CDR2 are LGHNA and YNFKEQ. V lost 3 bases and J lost 5, with 19 bases in between. CDR3 residues: CASSHPFRGGLNEKLFF. CDR3 coding DNA: TGTGCCAGCAGCCACCCCTTTAGGGGGGGCTTAAATGAAAAACTGTTTTTT.

This clonotype was seen at least ten times. This rearrangement joins TRBV24-1 to TRBJ2-3; weak D call: TRBD2 (6 bases). The V end was cut by 5 bases, the J end by 3 bases, with 14 bases between. The CDR3 totals 15 residues. Per the germline V gene, CDR1 is KGHDR and CDR2 is SFDVKD. The CDR3 spells CATSGQGGRTDTQYF. CDR3 coding DNA: TGTGCCACCAGTGGTCAGGGAGGAAGGACAGATACGCAGTATTTT.

This clonotype has a count of ten or more. The J gene is TRBJ2-5, the V gene TRBV5-1, with D possibly TRBD1 on 6 matching bases. V shed 5 bases and J shed 5 bases, with 16 bases lying between them. This CDR3 has 14 amino acids. The V gene's germline CDR1 is SGHRS and CDR2 YFSETQ. Written as DNA, the CDR3 is TGCGCCAGCAGGAACAGACAGGCACGGGAGACCCAGTACTTC. This sequence encodes CASRNRQARETQYF.

The V and J genes are TRBV3-1 and TRBJ2-7, with a tentative D call TRBD1 (5 bases). Germline V CDR1 and CDR2: LGHDT, YNNKEL (reference sequence). V lost 4 bases, J lost 7 bases, and 14 bases lay in between. The CDR3 is 13 amino acids. As DNA, the CDR3 is TGTGCCAGCAGCCCAGGGCCGGCCAGTGAGCAGTACTTC. Residues: CASSPGPASEQYF.

This clonotype was recorded many times. V and J are TRBV5-1 and TRBJ2-5, with D possibly matching TRBD2 (5 bases). This CDR3 spans 14 amino acids. The V and J ends lost 3 bases and 0 bases respectively, with 9 bases between them. Per the germline V gene, CDR1 is SGHRS and CDR2 is YFSETQ. The CDR3 nucleotides are TGCGCCAGCAGCTCGGACTCGTACCAAGAGACCCAGTACTTC. This encodes CASSSDSYQETQYF.

This clonotype is medium-sized within its sample. The chain recombines TRBV7-9 with TRBJ1-1; possibly TRBD1 for D (6 bases). There are 11 residues in the CDR3. V lost 1 base and J lost 10, with 7 bases in between. Per germline, CDR1 SEHNR and CDR2 FQNEAQ (reference sequence). The CDR3 protein is CASSLEGGAFF. The CDR3 coding sequence is TGTGCCAGCAGCTTAGAGGGGGGAGCTTTCTTT.

This clonotype was observed at least ten times. This sequence joins TRBV7-9 and TRBJ1-6; D gene uncertain. Germline V gives CDR1 SEHNR, CDR2 FQNEAQ (reference sequence). This CDR3 has 12 amino acids. The ends were cut back, 4 bases at V and 9 bases at J, with 7 bases in the middle. The CDR3 spells CASSSPFSPLHF. The CDR3 DNA sequence: TGTGCCAGCAGCTCCCCATTTTCACCCCTCCACTTT.

This clonotype was seen repeatedly, ten times or more. This chain uses TRBV19 with TRBJ1-5; no clear D gene. The germline V and J ends were trimmed by 6 bases and 3 bases, with 9 bases remaining between them. The CDR3 covers 13 residues. From germline, CDR1 is LNHDA and CDR2 SQIVND (reference sequence). Here the CDR3 DNA reads TGTGCCAGTAGGCCTCAACCCAATCAGCCCCAGCATTTT. This sequence encodes CASRPQPNQPQHF.

This clonotype is categorized as medium-sized. The rearrangement links TRBV4-1 to TRBJ1-4; D not certain. Trimming took off 2 bases at V and 7 bases at J, with 17 bases between the two ends. The CDR3 is 16 residues long. Germline CDR1 and CDR2: MGHRA and YSYEKL. CDR3 in amino acids: CASSQKLRQASEKLFF. DNA of the CDR3: TGCGCCAGCAGCCAAAAACTGAGGCAGGCTAGTGAAAAACTGTTTTTT.

V usage is TRBV13 and J usage is TRBJ1-2; D call uncertain. Germline V gene data show CDR1 as PRHDT and CDR2 as FYEKMQ (reference sequence). V shed 0 bases and J shed 2 bases, with 16 bases lying between them. The CDR3 covers 17 residues. CDR3 sequence (DNA): TGTGCCAGCAGCTTAGGCCTAAAGGGTGACTGGAACTATGGCTACACCTTC. This codes for CASSLGLKGDWNYGYTF. The variable domain in full, completed from reference TRBV13 and TRBJ1-2, reads AAGVIQSPRHLIKEKRETATLKCYPIPRHDTVYWYQQGPGQDPQFLISFYEKMQSDKGSIPDRFSAQQFSDYHSELNMSSLELGDSALYFCASSLGLKGDWNYGYTFGSGTRLTVV.